This is a list of T cell receptor beta chains from one sample in a study of shared clonotypes between healthy human individuals. The data were produced by immunoSEQ multiplex PCR, yet TCRdb's version contains in-frame clones alone and is incomplete. The table has 2 million to 2.5 million clones, approximately 90% seen once. The material sequenced was naive CD4+ T cells from PBMCs. The receptors originated from a man aged 18 to 35 in good health. Some clones in this sample may be carry-over from other donors' samples. Each CDR3 is given with its conserved first and last residue. A D gene is named only where the DNA matches it firmly. Only some rows state a clone size, as once, few, many or a class for expanded clones.

clone_size j_call d_call v_call cdr3_nt cdr3_aa
NA TRBJ2-7 NA TRBV5-1 TGCGCCAGCAGCAGGAGCGGGTCCCAGACCTACGAGCAGTACTTC CASSRSGSQTYEQYF
few TRBJ1-2 TRBD1 TRBV10-1 TGCGCCAGCCTGCCAACAGGGGAGGATGGCTACACCTTC CASLPTGEDGYTF
NA TRBJ1-2 NA TRBV19 TGTGCCAGTAGTTCTCCGGGACGGTCAAACTATGGCTACACCTTC CASSSPGRSNYGYTF
NA TRBJ1-3 TRBD1 TRBV4-3 TGCGCCAGCAGCCAACAACAGGGGCTTGGAAACACCATATATTTT CASSQQQGLGNTIYF
NA TRBJ2-7 NA TRBV5-4 TGTGCCAGCAGATTACGAGGGGACTACGAGCAGTACTTC CASRLRGDYEQYF
NA TRBJ1-1 NA TRBV28 TGTGCCAGCAGTTTATCGAGGGTGAGCACTGAAGCTTTCTTT CASSLSRVSTEAFF
NA TRBJ2-3 TRBD2 TRBV7-8 TGTGCCAGCAGCTTAGCTATCCGGACTAGCGGGAGGGAGACAGATACGCAGTATTTT CASSLAIRTSGRETDTQYF
NA TRBJ2-3 NA TRBV11-1 TGTGCCAGCAGGGGCGTCAACACAGATACGCAGTATTTT CASRGVNTDTQYF
NA TRBJ2-1 TRBD2 TRBV10-3 TGTGCCACCGGCGCTAGCGGTTCCTACAATGAGCAGTTCTTC CATGASGSYNEQFF
NA TRBJ2-2 TRBD2 TRBV7-2 TGTGCCAGCAGCTTAGGTCGGCTAGCGGGAAGCGGGGAGCTGTTTTTT CASSLGRLAGSGELFF
NA TRBJ2-1 TRBD2 TRBV11-3 TGTGCCAGCAGCTTAGGGGGAGGGAACACAGGTGAGGAGCAGTTCTTC CASSLGGGNTGEEQFF
few TRBJ2-2 TRBD1 TRBV10-2 TGCGCCATCGTCGACAGGGGTTCCGGGGAGCTGTTTTTT CAIVDRGSGELFF
NA TRBJ2-1 NA TRBV12-5 TGTGCTAGTGGTTCTCCAGGGGAGCAGTTCTTC CASGSPGEQFF
NA TRBJ1-4 NA TRBV5-5 TGTGCCAGCAGCCGGGGACAATCTAATGAAAAACTGTTTTTT CASSRGQSNEKLFF
NA TRBJ2-7 NA TRBV7-8 TGTGCCAGCAGCCCGCGCGGCGAGCAGTACTTC CASSPRGEQYF
NA TRBJ2-1 NA TRBV28 TGTGCCAGCAGTTTGGGCAATGAGCAGTTCTTC CASSLGNEQFF
NA TRBJ1-3 NA TRBV7-9 TGTGCCAGCAGCTTCGGGGCGTGGAGAAACACCATATATTTT CASSFGAWRNTIYF
NA TRBJ2-1 TRBD2 TRBV7-9 TGTGCCAGCAGCTTAAGGCCTAGCGGGATCCATGAGCAGTTCTTC CASSLRPSGIHEQFF
NA TRBJ2-3 TRBD2 TRBV19 TGTGCCAGTACCCATAGCGGGAGTGATACGCAGTATTTT CASTHSGSDTQYF
NA TRBJ2-7 NA TRBV10-3 TGTGCCATCAGGGGCACCGGGACTGAATACGAGCAGTACTTC CAIRGTGTEYEQYF
NA TRBJ1-3 NA TRBV5-1 TGCGCCAGCAGCTTGGGGCCGGGGGCTATGGGAAACACCATATATTTT CASSLGPGAMGNTIYF
NA TRBJ2-1 NA TRBV6-5 TGTGCCAGCAGTTCGTCAGGACCGAGCTCCTACAATGAGCAGTTCTTC CASSSSGPSSYNEQFF